These 10 T cell receptor beta chains share one sample of origin, sequenced in a study of blood T cell repertoires in COVID-19. Sequencing was performed with immunoSEQ multiplex PCR; in TCRdb, only in-frame clones are kept and a portion is missing. Among some 22,000 clones, around 80% were seen once, and the ten largest hold around a fifth. The source material was peripheral blood. These receptors were obtained from an older man with active or convalescent COVID-19.

This chain links TRBV5-1 with TRBJ1-6, with a possible D match to TRBD1 (5 bases). Germline V lookup: CDR1 SGHRS, CDR2 YFSETQ. V lost 7 bases to trimming and J lost 9 bases, with 14 bases between them. The CDR3 sequence is 13 residues long. The CDR3 loop is CASRTGGGSPLHF. CDR3 DNA: TGCGCCAGCCGGACGGGGGGGGGTTCACCCCTCCACTTT.

V is TRBV19 and J is TRBJ2-3, with a tentative D call TRBD2 (6 bases). The CDR3 covers 14 residues. Trimming left V 5 bases short and J 6 bases short, with 15 bases between. The germline gives CDR1 LNHDA, CDR2 SQIVND (reference sequence). This CDR3 is CASSFSTGGDTQYF. CDR3 coding DNA: TGTGCCAGTAGTTTTTCCACAGGAGGGGATACGCAGTATTTT.

The rearrangement links TRBV18 to TRBJ2-1; possibly TRBD1 for D (6 bases). The V gene lost 2 bases and the J gene lost 15 bases, with 14 bases spanning the gap. CDR1 and CDR2 (germline): KGHSH, LQKENI. The CDR3 extends over 12 amino acids. The CDR3 DNA reads as TGTGCCAGCTCACCAGCCAACAGGGTGGCGTTCTTC. It translates to CASSPANRVAFF.

This chain connects TRBV19 to TRBJ2-5, with a possible D match to TRBD2 (6 bases). CDR3 size: 15 residues. Germline V lookup: CDR1 LNHDA, CDR2 SQIVND (reference sequence). The germline V and J ends were trimmed by 5 bases and 2 bases, with 15 bases remaining between them. CDR3 amino acids: CASSPPSAGQETQYF. The DNA for the CDR3 is TGTGCCAGTAGTCCACCCTCGGCGGGACAAGAGACCCAGTACTTC.

This clone was seen only once. The chain joins TRBV7-2 to TRBJ2-7; 10 bases align to TRBD1. Germline CDR1 and CDR2: SGHTA and FQGNSA. This CDR3 is 15 amino acids long. Germline trimming cut 4 bases from V and 0 bases from J; bases unmatched to any gene: 3. The DNA for the CDR3 is TGTGCCAGCAGCTCCGGGACAGGGGCCTCCTACGAGCAGTACTTC. Translation gives CASSSGTGASYEQYF.

V gene TRBV4-1 combines with J gene TRBJ1-1; tentatively, D is TRBD1 (5 bases). The CDR3 covers 14 residues. CDR1 and CDR2 (germline): MGHRA, YSYEKL. V gave up 1 base and J gave up 4 bases, with 10 bases separating them. CDR3 DNA: TGCGCCAGCAGCCAAGGGGGGGAGAGCACTGAAGCTTTCTTT. It is translated as CASSQGGESTEAFF.

The chain links TRBV2 to TRBJ2-3, with 11 bases aligning to TRBD2. V lost 4 bases and J lost 2; bases outside the gene matches: 5. Per germline, CDR1 SNHLY and CDR2 FYNNEI. This CDR3 spans 16 amino acids. The CDR3: CASSVISGRATDTQYF. The CDR3 nucleotides are TGTGCCAGCAGTGTTATTAGCGGGAGGGCCACAGATACGCAGTATTTT.

A single count supports this clone. This chain joins TRBV6-4 and TRBJ2-3, with D maybe TRBD2 (5 bases). Germline V gives CDR1 MRHNA, CDR2 SNTAGT. The CDR3 totals 15 residues. Trimming removed 0 bases at V and 8 bases at J, with 15 bases between. The CDR3 region has the DNA TGTGCCAGCAGTGACTCACTAGGCGCTAGAGCTACGCAGTATTTT. This sequence encodes CASSDSLGARATQYF.

This clone has only one observation. The V gene is TRBV20-1, the J gene TRBJ2-1, with a possible D match to TRBD2 (6 bases). The V gene's germline CDR1 is DFQATT and CDR2 SNEGSKA (reference sequence). This CDR3 is 10 amino acids long. CDR3 region: CLAWGDEQFF. The CDR3 nucleotides are TGCCTCGCCTGGGGGGATGAGCAGTTCTTC.

The chain joins TRBV4-2 to TRBJ2-7; D gene uncertain. In germline, CDR1 is LGHNA, CDR2 YNFKEQ. The CDR3 consists of 15 residues. Trimming removed 0 bases at V and 0 bases at J, with 9 bases between. The DNA of the CDR3 is TGTGCCAGCAGCCAAGACTATCTGAGCTCCTACGAGCAGTACTTC. As protein: CASSQDYLSSYEQYF.